Shown below are 17 T cell receptor beta chains from a single sample sequenced in a study of blood T cell repertoires in COVID-19 (TCRdb year 2020). Library generation was performed with the immunoSEQ multiplex PCR assay. In TCRdb, the immuneACCESS table is reduced to in-frame sequences with V and J assigned. These tables do not hold every clone; where another copy was compared, an unresolved V gene accounts for under half, and the others remain unexplained. This sample is represented by some 120,000 clones; 90% of them were singletons. The ten largest clones add up to 4% to 5% of the sample. The sequenced material came from peripheral blood. The source is a man aged 55 to 70 with COVID-19, enrolled during active disease.

This rearrangement joins TRBV5-1 to TRBJ1-1; 10 bases fit TRBD1. With V trimmed by 7 bases and J by 0 bases, 12 bases remained unmatched. Germline CDR1 is SGHRS and CDR2 is YFSETQ. CDR3 length: 17 residues. CDR3 amino acids: CASHSRDRGDMNTEAFF. CDR3 DNA sequence: TGCGCCAGCCACTCCCGGGACAGGGGTGATATGAACACTGAAGCTTTCTTT.

V gene TRBV2 combines with J gene TRBJ2-1; TRBD2 is a possible D gene (5 bases). This CDR3 is 15 amino acids long. The V end lost 2 bases, the J end lost 0 bases, and 8 bases lay between the germline ends. Germline CDR1 reads SNHLY; CDR2 reads FYNNEI. The CDR3, as DNA: TGTGCCAGCAGTGAAAGAGGGAGCTCCTACAATGAGCAGTTCTTC. Residues: CASSERGSSYNEQFF.

The chain links TRBV5-1 to TRBJ1-1, with 10 nucleotides matching TRBD1. This CDR3 region has 13 residues. V shed 5 bases, J shed 5 bases, and the junction held 3 bases outside the gene matches. Per the germline V gene, CDR1 is SGHRS and CDR2 is YFSETQ. The CDR3 here is CASRGDRGTEAFF. CDR3 bases: TGCGCCAGCAGGGGGGACAGGGGAACTGAAGCTTTCTTT.

The V gene is TRBV5-4, the J gene TRBJ2-4, with TRBD2 identical over 10 bases. Germline V gene lookup returns CDR1 SGHNT and CDR2 YYREEE (reference sequence). There are 16 residues in the CDR3. V lost 5 bases, J lost 0 bases, and 5 bases stayed unmatched. The CDR3 spells CASREGLAVAKNIQYF. CDR3 bases: TGTGCCAGCAGGGAAGGACTAGCGGTAGCCAAAAACATTCAGTACTTC.

The rearrangement joins TRBV5-1 to TRBJ2-5, with 7 bases identical to TRBD2. The germline gives CDR1 SGHRS, CDR2 YFSETQ. With V trimmed by 1 base and J by 3 bases, 3 bases remained unmatched. The CDR3 has 14 amino acids. The CDR3 protein is CASSLRLAEETQYF. The DNA for the CDR3 is TGCGCCAGCAGCTTGAGGCTAGCGGAAGAGACCCAGTACTTC.

The chain combines TRBV3-1 (or the pseudogene TRBV3-2) with TRBJ1-2; TRBD1 might be the D (6 bases). The CDR3 is 13 residues long. Germline values: CDR1 LGHDT, CDR2 YNNKEL (reference sequence). Trimming left V 5 bases short and J 8 bases short, with 15 bases between. The CDR3 loop reads CASSGGGAGGYTF. DNA for the CDR3: TGTGCCAGCAGCGGAGGGGGGGCAGGAGGCTACACCTTC.

This clone was seen just once. The J gene is TRBJ2-3, the V gene TRBV5-1, with a tentative D call TRBD2 (6 bases). Looked up from germline, CDR1 is SGHRS and CDR2 is YFSETQ. V was trimmed by 0 bases and J by 4 bases, leaving 12 bases between them. The CDR3 has 15 residues. The DNA of the CDR3 is TGCGCCAGCAGCTTGGGGGACTCCCTCGCAGATACGCAGTATTTT. It encodes CASSLGDSLADTQYF.

The CDR3 nucleotides read TGTGCCAGCAGGGGACTAGCGGGAGGTTCAGATACGCAGTATTTT. Translation gives CASRGLAGGSDTQYF. The V call is TRBV2, the J call TRBJ2-3; 15 bases match TRBD2. The germline CDR1 and CDR2 sequences are SNHLY and FYNNEI. J was trimmed by 4 bases and V by 6 bases; bases with no gene match: 2. The CDR3 is 15 residues long. The variable domain in full, completed from reference TRBV2 and TRBJ2-3, reads EPEVTQTPSHQVTQMGQEVILRCVPISNHLYFYWYRQILGQKVEFLVSFYNNEISEKSEIFDDQFSVERPDGSNFTLKIRSTKLEDSAMYFCASRGLAGGSDTQYFGPGTRLTVL.

This rearrangement joins TRBV2 to TRBJ1-2; 10 positions agree with TRBD1. Germline CDR1 SNHLY, CDR2 FYNNEI. The V segment lost 6 bases and the J segment 6 bases; nucleotides outside the gene matches: 4. The length of the CDR3 is 13 residues. CDR3 DNA: TGTGCCAGCAGGGGCGGGACAGGGGATGGCTACACCTTC. Amino acids: CASRGGTGDGYTF.

The chain joins TRBV11-2 to TRBJ2-7; D is possibly TRBD1 (6 bases). The CDR3 is 17 amino acids. The ends were cut back, 6 bases at V and 3 bases at J, with 24 bases in the middle. From germline, CDR1 is SGHAT and CDR2 FQNNGV. This chain's CDR3 is CASSLFYRDTEDYEQYF. For the CDR3, the DNA is TGTGCCAGCAGTTTATTCTATCGGGACACAGAGGACTACGAGCAGTACTTC.

The rearrangement links TRBV7-9 to TRBJ1-3; D is unresolved. Per germline, CDR1 SEHNR and CDR2 FQNEAQ (reference sequence). This CDR3 has 15 amino acids. The V end was cut by 2 bases, the J end by 0 bases, with 8 bases between. The CDR3 sequence: CASSLMGISGNTIYF. The DNA for the CDR3 is TGTGCCAGCAGCTTAATGGGCATCTCTGGAAACACCATATATTTT. Together with reference TRBV7-9 and TRBJ1-3, the CDR3 gives the full variable domain: DTGVSQNPRHKITKRGQNVTFRCDPISEHNRLYWYRQTLGQGPEFLTYFQNEAQLEKSRLLSDRFSAERPKGSFSTLEIQRTEQGDSAMYLCASSLMGISGNTIYFGEGSWLTVV.

The rearrangement links TRBV24-1 to TRBJ2-1, with D maybe TRBD2 (5 bases). Germline CDR1 reads KGHDR; CDR2 reads SFDVKD. Between the trimmed V and J ends, which lost 0 bases and 1 base, there was a span of 15 bases. The CDR3 loop spans 18 amino acids. The CDR3 region has the DNA TGTGCCACCAGTGATTTGCAAGGAGCAGAGGGATCCTACAATGAGCAGTTCTTC. Protein product: CATSDLQGAEGSYNEQFF.

This clone was counted only a few times. V usage is TRBV4-2 and J usage is TRBJ2-7, with no clear D. Germline lookup yields CDR1 LGHNA and CDR2 YNFKEQ. This CDR3 spans 13 amino acids. Trimming removed 2 bases at V and 4 bases at J, with 9 bases between. The CDR3 nucleotides read TGTGCCAGCAGCCAATTCGGGTCATACGAGCAGTACTTC. It yields the protein CASSQFGSYEQYF.

CDR3 loop: CAISSTSGRTDTQYF. CDR3 nucleotides: TGTGCCATCAGTTCGACTAGCGGGAGAACAGATACGCAGTATTTT. The chain employs TRBV10-3 and TRBJ2-3; 12 bases match TRBD2. This CDR3 is 15 amino acids long. CDR1 is ENHRY, CDR2 SYGVKD, per germline. V lost 5 bases and J lost 3; bases outside the gene matches: 3.

The V gene is TRBV24-1, the J gene TRBJ2-1, with D possibly TRBD2 on 6 matching bases. The CDR3 totals 15 residues. Germline CDR1 reads KGHDR; CDR2 reads SFDVKD. V was cut by 2 bases and J by 2 bases, with 9 bases left in between. In nucleotides, the CDR3 is TGTGCCACCAGTGATTCGTGGGAGGCCTACAATGAGCAGTTCTTC. Protein sequence: CATSDSWEAYNEQFF.

This clone was counted a single time. The chain employs TRBV19 and TRBJ2-5; D is unclear. Germline CDR1 is LNHDA and CDR2 is SQIVND (reference sequence). V was shortened by 8 bases and J by 0 bases, with 10 bases between the two germline ends. This CDR3 is built from 13 residues. The CDR3 DNA is TGTGCCAGTCGCGGCAGCTACCAAGAGACCCAGTACTTC. Amino acid sequence: CASRGSYQETQYF.

CDR3 sequence (DNA): TGCGCCAGCAGCCAAGATGGGCAGGGGCAAAGCAATCAGCCCCAGCATTTT. This translates into CASSQDGQGQSNQPQHF. The chain employs TRBV4-1 and TRBJ1-5; possible D gene TRBD1, 6 bases. Germline assignment: CDR1 MGHRA and CDR2 YSYEKL. V was shortened by 0 bases and J by 1 base, with 13 bases between the two germline ends. The CDR3 spans 17 residues.